The 21 T cell receptor beta chains below were found in one sample sequenced in a study of CD8 T cells in ankylosing spondylitis. MiXCR, run by TCRdb on the 5' RACE reads, gives a single entry per CDR3 protein. Of roughly 140,000 distinct CDR3 sequences detected, 44% appear once; the ten largest clones hold roughly 15%. The sequenced material came from synovial fluid, either unsorted or a sorted T cell fraction (not recorded which). The receptors were gathered from a male donor with ankylosing spondylitis.

This chain joins TRBV7-6 and TRBJ2-1, with D hard to call. The germline V and J ends were trimmed by 2 bases and 0 bases, with 14 bases remaining between them. The CDR3 length is 17 residues. Germline V gives CDR1 SGHVS, CDR2 FNYEAQ. CDR3 protein: CASSLTLAAGSYNEQFF. The CDR3 DNA sequence: TGTGCCAGCAGCTTAACCCTTGCGGCCGGCTCCTACAATGAGCAGTTCTTC. Supplemented by reference TRBV7-6 and TRBJ2-1, the full variable domain reads GAGVSQSPRYKVTKRGQDVALRCDPISGHVSLYWYRQALGQGPEFLTYFNYEAQQDKSGLPNDRFSAERPEGSISTLTIQRTEQRDSAMYRCASSLTLAAGSYNEQFFGPGTRLTVL.

The gene calls are TRBV7-9 and TRBJ1-5; D is ambiguous. This CDR3 has 14 residues. Trimming removed 8 bases from V and 0 bases from J, with 11 bases in between. Germline V gene sequence: CDR1 SEHNR, CDR2 FQNEAQ (reference sequence). CDR3 coding DNA: TGTGCCAGCGGACGGGAGGATAGCAATCAGCCCCAGCATTTT. It is translated as CASGREDSNQPQHF.

The V gene is TRBV5-1, the J gene TRBJ1-1, with D maybe TRBD1 (6 bases). The V and J ends lost 3 bases and 6 bases respectively, with 15 bases between them. Germline CDR1 reads SGHRS; CDR2 reads YFSETQ. This CDR3 has 14 residues. The CDR3 DNA reads as TGCGCCAGCAGCTCCATGACAGGTCACGCTGAAGCTTTCTTT. Protein product: CASSSMTGHAEAFF.

The rearrangement links TRBV6-1 to TRBJ1-1; 7 positions agree with TRBD1. The CDR3 sequence is 14 residues long. Per the germline V gene, CDR1 is MNHNS and CDR2 is SASEGT. Germline trimming cut 6 bases from V and 1 base from J; bases unmatched to any gene: 5. The chain's CDR3 is CASRLTGANTEAFF. The CDR3 DNA follows: TGTGCCAGCAGACTTACAGGGGCGAACACTGAAGCTTTCTTT.

This clonotype was detected a few times. The rearrangement joins TRBV4-1 to TRBJ2-7, with D maybe TRBD1 (6 bases). V was clipped by 3 bases and J by 1 base, with 7 bases between them. Germline V CDR1 and CDR2: MGHRA, YSYEKL. The CDR3 has 13 amino acids. CDR3 coding DNA: TGCGCCAGCAGCCAGGACAGTTCCTACGAGCAGTACTTC. Amino acids: CASSQDSSYEQYF.

The CDR3 reads CASSPGPTVGEQYF. As DNA, the CDR3 is TGTGCCAGCAGCCCCGGCCCAACGGTGGGCGAGCAGTACTTC. The chain carries TRBV7-9 and TRBJ2-7, with D unclear. This CDR3 region has 14 residues. From germline, CDR1 is SEHNR and CDR2 FQNEAQ (reference sequence). Trimming shortened V by 5 bases and J by 6 bases, and 17 bases separated the two germline ends.

This clonotype was seen more than once but under ten times. The V and J genes are TRBV6-2 or TRBV6-3 and TRBJ2-1; D unresolved. Germline values: CDR1 MNHEY, CDR2 SVGEGT. The CDR3 runs 14 residues. V was trimmed by 5 bases and J by 5 bases, leaving 13 bases between them. CDR3 residues: CASSRSERHNEQFF. The DNA of the CDR3 is TGTGCCAGCAGTAGATCAGAACGGCACAATGAGCAGTTCTTC.

CDR3 sequence (DNA): TGCAGTGTTACTAGCGGGGATTGGGTTACGCAGTATTTT. Its protein is CSVTSGDWVTQYF. V usage is TRBV20-1 and J usage is TRBJ2-3; 10 bases are a match to TRBD2. Germline V CDR1 and CDR2: DFQATT, SNEGSKA (reference sequence). V was clipped by 7 bases and J by 8 bases; unmatched bases: 9. This CDR3 region has 13 residues.

The V call is TRBV7-2, the J call TRBJ2-1; 11 bases are shared with TRBD2. The CDR3 consists of 17 residues. Losses at the gene ends were 5 bases for V and 7 bases for J; bases not matched to a gene: 13. Germline CDR1 reads SGHTA; CDR2 reads FQGNSA. CDR3 nucleotide sequence: TGTGCCAGCAGCCCGGTAGCGGGAGGGTTATGGTTAAATGAGCAGTTCTTC. Protein sequence: CASSPVAGGLWLNEQFF.

The chain is built from TRBV21-1 and TRBJ2-2; the table's D call, TRBD1, was not checked against the DNA. TRBV21-1 is annotated as a pseudogene. This CDR3 region has 15 residues. CDR3 amino acids: CASSIRQGNTGELFF. DNA of the CDR3: TGTGCCAGCAGCATTCGACAGGGCAACACCGGGGAGCTGTTTTTT.

DNA of the CDR3: TGTGCCAGCAGTGTGGGCCCCCTGGGGGGATCGACTGAAGCTTTCTTT. Translating it yields CASSVGPLGGSTEAFF. The chain couples TRBV2 to TRBJ1-1, with D possibly TRBD1 on 5 matching bases. CDR1 is SNHLY, CDR2 FYNNEI, per germline. The V end lost 4 bases, the J end lost 5 bases, and 20 bases lay between the germline ends. The CDR3 runs to 16 residues.

This chain uses TRBV27 with TRBJ1-1, with D unclear. The V end was cut by 2 bases, the J end by 4 bases, with 8 bases between. CDR3 length: 13 amino acids. CDR1 and CDR2 from the germline V gene are MNHEY and SMNVEV (reference sequence). CDR3 DNA: TGTGCCAGCAGTTTAAAACACTTCACTGAAGCTTTCTTT. Translated, it gives CASSLKHFTEAFF.

The rearrangement links TRBV11-2 to TRBJ2-7; a possible D gene is TRBD2 (6 bases). The CDR3 extends over 16 amino acids. In germline, CDR1 is SGHAT, CDR2 FQNNGV. The germline V and J ends were trimmed by 3 bases and 3 bases, with 18 bases remaining between them. The CDR3 region is CASSLGSGPFYYEQYF. CDR3 DNA sequence: TGTGCCAGCAGCTTGGGGAGCGGGCCATTTTACTACGAGCAGTACTTC.

CDR3 bases: TGCAGTGCTACACCGGGCCCCCGGCGCCCAGATACGCAGTATTTT. It specifies CSATPGPRRPDTQYF. This rearrangement joins TRBV20-1 to TRBJ2-3; D is unresolved. Deletions cut 4 bases from V and 4 bases from J, with 18 bases between. This CDR3 has 15 amino acids. Germline assignment: CDR1 DFQATT and CDR2 SNEGSKA (reference sequence).

The chain joins TRBV11-2 to TRBJ1-1; D possibly corresponds to TRBD1 (6 bases). Trimming removed 1 base from V and 0 bases from J, with 12 bases in between. Germline V lookup: CDR1 SGHAT, CDR2 FQNNGV. There are 16 residues in the CDR3. This CDR3 is CASSLARTVMNTEAFF. The CDR3 nucleotides read TGTGCCAGCAGCTTAGCGCGGACAGTAATGAACACTGAAGCTTTCTTT.

This clonotype appeared many times. V gene TRBV7-9 combines with J gene TRBJ1-2; D gene uncertain. The CDR3 runs 13 residues. With 1 base removed from V and 3 bases from J, the gap between germline ends came to 6 bases. Germline values: CDR1 SEHNR, CDR2 FQNEAQ (reference sequence). This chain's CDR3 is CASSLDTDYGYTF. CDR3 DNA sequence: TGTGCCAGCAGCTTAGACACAGACTATGGCTACACCTTC.

This clonotype was counted at least ten times. The chain recombines TRBV28 with TRBJ2-7; no reliable D call. Germline V gives CDR1 MDHEN, CDR2 SYDVKM. This CDR3 spans 14 amino acids. Between the trimmed V and J ends, which lost 2 bases and 0 bases, there was a span of 8 bases. The CDR3 region is CASSLSPSSYEQYF. The CDR3 nucleotides read TGTGCCAGCAGTTTAAGCCCCTCCTCCTACGAGCAGTACTTC. The full variable domain, with the rest looked up from reference TRBV28 and TRBJ2-7, is DVKVTQSSRYLVKRTGEKVFLECVQDMDHENMFWYRQDPGLGLRLIYFSYDVKMKEKGDIPEGYSVSREKKERFSLILESASTNQTSMYLCASSLSPSSYEQYFGPGTRLTVT.

CDR3 coding DNA: TGTGCCAGCTCACCACCGGACCAGTTTACGCAGTATTTT. This codes for CASSPPDQFTQYF. The chain has TRBV18 and TRBJ2-3; D is unresolved. V lost 0 bases to trimming and J lost 8 bases, with 9 bases between them. This CDR3 is built from 13 residues. Germline loops: CDR1 KGHSH, CDR2 LQKENI.

This clonotype turned up a few times. V and J are TRBV11-2 and TRBJ1-2; TRBD1 might be the D (5 bases). Deletions cut 5 bases from V and 6 bases from J, with 19 bases between. CDR1 is SGHAT and CDR2 is FQNNGV in the germline V gene. The CDR3 is 15 residues long. The CDR3 protein is CASSRGIRGYHGYTF. CDR3 sequence (DNA): TGTGCCAGCAGCCGAGGCATACGGGGGTATCATGGCTACACCTTC.

The gene calls are TRBV6-5 and TRBJ2-3, with D possibly being TRBD1 or TRBD2 (6 bases each). V gave up 2 bases and J gave up 6 bases, with 12 bases separating them. Germline V gene sequence: CDR1 MNHEY, CDR2 SVGAGI. CDR3 size: 14 residues. CDR3 DNA sequence: TGTGCCAGCAGTTACGGGGGCGGGGAGGATACGCAGTATTTT. Its translation: CASSYGGGEDTQYF.

The chain combines TRBV4-1 with TRBJ2-3; possible D gene TRBD1, 5 bases. The V end lost 3 bases, the J end lost 2 bases, and 24 bases lay between the germline ends. Germline V gene sequence: CDR1 MGHRA, CDR2 YSYEKL. The length of the CDR3 is 19 residues. The CDR3 loop is CASSHKLRFRVRPTDTQYF. Here the CDR3 DNA reads TGCGCCAGCAGCCATAAACTAAGATTCAGGGTACGCCCCACAGATACGCAGTATTTT.